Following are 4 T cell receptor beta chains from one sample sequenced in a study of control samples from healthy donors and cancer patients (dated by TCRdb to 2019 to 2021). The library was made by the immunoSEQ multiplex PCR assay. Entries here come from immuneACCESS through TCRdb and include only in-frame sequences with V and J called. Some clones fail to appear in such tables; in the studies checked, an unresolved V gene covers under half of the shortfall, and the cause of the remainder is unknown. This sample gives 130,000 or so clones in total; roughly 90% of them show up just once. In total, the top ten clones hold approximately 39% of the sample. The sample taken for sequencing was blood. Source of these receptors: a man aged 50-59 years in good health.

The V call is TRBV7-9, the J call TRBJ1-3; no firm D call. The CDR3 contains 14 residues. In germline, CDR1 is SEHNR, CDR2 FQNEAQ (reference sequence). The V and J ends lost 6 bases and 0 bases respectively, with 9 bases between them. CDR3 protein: CASRSSLSGNTIYF. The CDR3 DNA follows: TGTGCCAGCAGGAGTTCCCTCTCTGGAAACACCATATATTTT.

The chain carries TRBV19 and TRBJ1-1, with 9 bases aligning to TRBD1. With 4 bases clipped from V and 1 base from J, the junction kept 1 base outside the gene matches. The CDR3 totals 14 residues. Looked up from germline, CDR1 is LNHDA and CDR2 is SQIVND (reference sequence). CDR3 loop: CASSTTGGNTEAFF. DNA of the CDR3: TGTGCCAGTAGTACGACAGGGGGGAACACTGAAGCTTTCTTT.

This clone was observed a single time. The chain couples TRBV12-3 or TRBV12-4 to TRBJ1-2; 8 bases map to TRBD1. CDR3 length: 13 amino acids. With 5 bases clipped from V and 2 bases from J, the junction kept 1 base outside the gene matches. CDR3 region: CASSRDRNYGYTF. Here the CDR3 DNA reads TGTGCCAGCAGTCGGGACAGGAACTATGGCTACACCTTC.

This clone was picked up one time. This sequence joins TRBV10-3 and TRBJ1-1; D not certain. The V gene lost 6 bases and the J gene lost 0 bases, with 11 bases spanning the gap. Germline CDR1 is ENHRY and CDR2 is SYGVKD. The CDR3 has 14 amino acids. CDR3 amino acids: CAIRPTYMNTEAFF. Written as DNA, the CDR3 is TGTGCCATCAGGCCCACATACATGAACACTGAAGCTTTCTTT.